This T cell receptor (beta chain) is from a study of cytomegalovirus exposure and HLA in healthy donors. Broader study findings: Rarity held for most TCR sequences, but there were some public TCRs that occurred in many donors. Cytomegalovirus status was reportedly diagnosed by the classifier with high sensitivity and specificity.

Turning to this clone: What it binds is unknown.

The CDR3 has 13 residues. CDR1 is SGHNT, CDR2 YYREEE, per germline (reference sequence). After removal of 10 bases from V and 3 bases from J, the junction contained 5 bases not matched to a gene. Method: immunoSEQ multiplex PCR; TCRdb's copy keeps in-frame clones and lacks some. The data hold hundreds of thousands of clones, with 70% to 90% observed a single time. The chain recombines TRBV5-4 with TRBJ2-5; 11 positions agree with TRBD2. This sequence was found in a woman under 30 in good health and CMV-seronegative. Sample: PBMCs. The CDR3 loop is CAGTSGLEETQYF. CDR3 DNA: TGTGCCGGGACTAGCGGCTTAGAAGAGACCCAGTACTTC.